The T cell receptor beta chain described here comes from a study of CD8 T cells in Susac syndrome. Study-level findings and limits: The CD4+ T cell repertoires that were profiled in Susac syndrome showed no clonal expansion.

The CDR3 is 17 amino acids. Trimming removed 0 bases at V and 4 bases at J, with 16 bases between. CDR1 is MNHEY, CDR2 SVGAGI, per germline. Comment on this clonotype: Its antigen remains unknown.

RNA in amounts of about 0.5 to 1 ug was reverse transcribed with random hexamers. By means of immunoSEQ multiplex PCR, TCR beta CDR3 spanning 54 Vbeta and 13 Jbeta underwent amplification. TCRdb re-derived calls from the immunoSEQ multiplex PCR reads in MiXCR, one entry per CDR3 protein. The table lists about 190,000 distinct CDR3 sequences, 95% of them singletons. The study sequenced TCR beta in blood CD8+ and CD4+ T cells. This chain links TRBV6-5 with TRBJ2-1, with D possibly matching TRBD2 (6 bases). This clonotype was obtained from a human donor with Susac syndrome. The source material was CD4+ T cells from PBMCs. CDR3 amino acids: CASSYSGLGGVYNEQFF. The CDR3 nucleotides are TGTGCCAGCAGTTACTCGGGACTCGGAGGGGTATACAATGAGCAGTTCTTC.